One and the same sample provided the 27 T cell receptor beta chains below, sequenced in a study of cytomegalovirus exposure and HLA in healthy donors. Amplification used 60 Vbeta primers and 13 Jbeta primers. Some clones are missing from TCRdb's copy, which holds only in-frame ones; the method was immunoSEQ multiplex PCR. The data contain about 150,000 clones, roughly 66% of them singletons. Sequencing was carried out using PBMCs. Receptors were obtained from a woman in her late teens or twenties in good health and CMV-seronegative.

V usage is TRBV5-6 and J usage is TRBJ1-3; no clear D gene. V dropped 1 base and J dropped 0 bases, with 8 bases sitting between them. Germline V gene lookup returns CDR1 SGHDT and CDR2 YYEEEE. This CDR3 is 15 amino acids long. Here the CDR3 reads CASSLISYSGNTIYF. In nucleotides, the CDR3 is TGTGCCAGCAGCTTGATCTCGTACTCTGGAAACACCATATATTTT.

This clone was counted a single time. The CDR3 sequence: CASSPRERPQHF. Written as DNA, the CDR3 is TGTGCCAGCAGCCCCCGGGAGCGGCCCCAGCATTTT. The chain joins TRBV7-2 to TRBJ1-5; no reliable D call. CDR3 length: 12 residues. Germline V lookup: CDR1 SGHTA, CDR2 FQGNSA. Trimming cost V 5 bases and J 9 bases, with 11 bases left between them.

The gene calls are TRBV5-6 and TRBJ2-7; D possibly corresponds to TRBD1 (6 bases). Trimming shortened V by 1 base and J by 3 bases, and 14 bases separated the two germline ends. This CDR3 contains 15 residues. Germline CDR1 is SGHDT and CDR2 is YYEEEE. The CDR3, as DNA: TGTGCCAGCAGCTTGTTGCAGGGGATTGGCTACGAGCAGTACTTC. Its translation: CASSLLQGIGYEQYF. Together with reference TRBV5-6 and TRBJ2-7, the CDR3 gives the full variable domain: DAGVTQSPTHLIKTRGQQVTLRCSPKSGHDTVSWYQQALGQGPQFIFQYYEEEERQRGNFPDRFSGHQFPNYSSELNVNALLLGDSALYLCASSLLQGIGYEQYFGPGTRLTVT.

CDR3 sequence reads: CASSSEPTGGYEQYF. In DNA, the CDR3 is TGTGCCAGCAGCTCAGAACCGACAGGGGGCTACGAGCAGTACTTC. The chain carries TRBV11-1 and TRBJ2-7; the match to TRBD1 covers 9 bases. With V trimmed by 4 bases and J by 3 bases, 7 bases remained unmatched. CDR1 and CDR2 from the germline V gene are SGHAT and FQDESV (reference sequence). The CDR3 has 15 amino acids.

This clone showed up just a few times. The chain links TRBV9 to TRBJ1-3; D unclear. The V end lost 2 bases, the J end lost 0 bases, and 9 bases lay between the germline ends. Germline loops: CDR1 SGDLS, CDR2 YYNGEE. This CDR3 contains 15 residues. The CDR3 region is CASSVVGSSGNTIYF. In DNA form, the CDR3 reads TGTGCCAGCAGCGTGGTCGGGAGCTCTGGAAACACCATATATTTT.

V gene TRBV11-3 combines with J gene TRBJ2-1; tentatively, D is TRBD1 (5 bases). This CDR3 comprises 18 residues. In germline, CDR1 is SGHNT, CDR2 YENEEA. The V and J ends lost 1 base and 4 bases respectively, with 20 bases between them. This CDR3 reads CASSLGVRVTTGYNEQFF. CDR3 sequence (DNA): TGTGCCAGCAGCTTAGGGGTCAGGGTTACAACCGGTTACAATGAGCAGTTCTTC.

The genes are TRBV9 and TRBJ2-3, with 9 bases fitting TRBD2. Germline CDR1 is SGDLS and CDR2 is YYNGEE. V shed 2 bases and J 4 bases; nucleotides not matched to a gene: 2. This CDR3 is 14 amino acids long. The CDR3 loop reads CASSVGLASDTQYF. The CDR3 bases are TGTGCCAGCAGCGTGGGACTAGCATCAGATACGCAGTATTTT.

This chain joins TRBV5-1 and TRBJ1-1; no reliable D call. Germline V gives CDR1 SGHRS, CDR2 YFSETQ. This CDR3 spans 14 amino acids. The V gene lost 4 bases and the J gene lost 1 base, with 11 bases spanning the gap. As DNA, the CDR3 is TGCGCCAGCAGCCTCATGGAGGCGAACACTGAAGCTTTCTTT. Its protein is CASSLMEANTEAFF.

CDR3: CASSLQGTADTQYF. For the CDR3, the DNA is TGTGCCAGCAGCCTACAGGGGACCGCAGATACGCAGTATTTT. This sequence joins TRBV28 and TRBJ2-3, with 7 nucleotides matching TRBD1. V trimming: 6 bases; J trimming: 4 bases; junction bases outside the gene matches: 7. The CDR3 is made up of 14 amino acids. The germline gives CDR1 MDHEN, CDR2 SYDVKM. Full variable domain (missing parts from reference TRBV28 and TRBJ2-3): DVKVTQSSRYLVKRTGEKVFLECVQDMDHENMFWYRQDPGLGLRLIYFSYDVKMKEKGDIPEGYSVSREKKERFSLILESASTNQTSMYLCASSLQGTADTQYFGPGTRLTVL.

This clone was seen more than once but under ten times. V is TRBV25-1 and J is TRBJ1-1; weak D call: TRBD1 (6 bases). This CDR3 has 11 amino acids. Trimming removed 4 bases from V and 8 bases from J, with 8 bases in between. Germline V lookup: CDR1 MGHDK, CDR2 SYGVNS. The CDR3 region is CASSAGTEAFF. CDR3 bases: TGTGCCAGCAGTGCGGGGACAGAAGCTTTCTTT.

This clone is medium-sized (0.01 to 0.1%) in the sample. The rearrangement joins TRBV27 to TRBJ1-1; D is possibly TRBD1 (6 bases). V gave up 2 bases and J gave up 3 bases, with 10 bases separating them. This CDR3 has 14 residues. The germline V gene encodes CDR1 MNHEY and CDR2 SMNVEV (reference sequence). The CDR3 loop is CASSLQGSHTEAFF. In nucleotides, the CDR3 is TGTGCCAGCAGTTTACAGGGGTCACACACTGAAGCTTTCTTT.

The rearrangement joins TRBV5-1 to TRBJ2-3; the match to TRBD2 covers 8 bases. Trimming removed 7 bases from V and 5 bases from J; junction bases left unmatched: 12. Looked up from germline, CDR1 is SGHRS and CDR2 is YFSETQ. CDR3 size: 15 residues. The CDR3 region has the DNA TGCGCCAGCGAGTCACTTAGCGGGGCAGGAGATACGCAGTATTTT. Its protein product is CASESLSGAGDTQYF.

The CDR3 spells CASSQGGRMSTEAFF. The CDR3 DNA reads as TGCGCCAGCAGCCAGGGGGGGAGGATGAGCACTGAAGCTTTCTTT. This chain connects TRBV4-3 to TRBJ1-1, with TRBD1 as a possible D gene (5 bases). V lost 3 bases and J 4 bases, leaving 15 bases between the germline ends. The CDR3 has 15 residues. Germline-derived CDR1 and CDR2 are LGHNA and YSLEER.

This clone was found a few times. The rearrangement uses TRBV6-1 and TRBJ2-7; a weak D match, TRBD2 (6 bases). Trimming removed 6 bases at V and 0 bases at J, with 12 bases between. The CDR3 length is 14 residues. Germline V lookup: CDR1 MNHNS, CDR2 SASEGT. The CDR3 DNA is TGTGCCAGCAGAATGGGGGGTAGCTCCTACGAGCAGTACGTC. This encodes CASRMGGSSYEQYV.

A word on this clone: Since no conserved phenylalanine or tryptophan closes the CDR3, a read error is the likely cause. The DNA is omitted, as the CDR3 cannot be located on it reliably, and the CDR3 follows TCRdb's listing. This chain links TRBV21-1 with TRBJ2-7; the table assigns TRBD1, which was not confirmed against the DNA. TRBV21-1 is assigned pseudogene status. Termini included, the CDR3 measures 14 amino acids. CDR3 amino acids: CASSKGIIGQAPSG.

The chain is built from TRBV6-5 and TRBJ2-7; D might be TRBD2 (5 bases). In germline, CDR1 is MNHEY, CDR2 SVGAGI. V lost 6 bases, J lost 4 bases, and 13 bases lay in between. The CDR3 runs 13 residues. The CDR3 sequence: CASSPRDNYEQYV. The CDR3 coding sequence is TGTGCCAGCAGCCCCCGGGATAATTACGAGCAGTACGTC.

The chain employs TRBV5-5 and TRBJ2-7; D possibly corresponds to TRBD1 (6 bases). V lost 1 base and J 5 bases, leaving 19 bases between the germline ends. Germline CDR1 SGHKS, CDR2 YYEKEE (reference sequence). The CDR3 has 16 residues. The DNA of the CDR3 is TGTGCCAGCAGCTTGTACAGGGTGGCTAGTGACGACGAGCAGTACGTC. Its protein product is CASSLYRVASDDEQYV.

This clone was counted only a few times. The chain is built from TRBV5-1 and TRBJ2-1; perhaps TRBD2 as D (5 bases). The CDR3 consists of 16 residues. Per germline, CDR1 SGHRS and CDR2 YFSETQ. V dropped 2 bases and J dropped 0 bases, with 12 bases sitting between them. CDR3 loop: CASSFREGSSYNEQFF. The CDR3 DNA reads as TGCGCCAGCAGCTTCCGAGAAGGGAGCTCCTACAATGAGCAGTTCTTC.

Ten or more counts support this clone. The rearrangement joins TRBV21-1 to TRBJ1-2. TRBV21-1 is deemed a pseudogene. The CDR3 totals 14 residues. The CDR3 spells CASSKINCYYGYTF. The DNA of the CDR3 is TGTGCCAGCAGCAAAATTAACTGCTACTATGGCTACACCTTC.

The V and J genes are TRBV7-8 and TRBJ2-7; D unresolved. V lost 5 bases to trimming and J lost 7 bases, with 15 bases between them. CDR1 is SGHVS, CDR2 FQNEAQ, per germline. This CDR3 region has 13 residues. DNA for the CDR3: TGTGCCAGCAGCGCCAGGACGGCTAGGGAGCAGTACGTC. It is translated as CASSARTAREQYV.

About this clone: The germline gene is not matched at one end of the junction; a read error may be the cause. The rearrangement links TRBV6-5 to TRBJ2-4, with unresolved D. The CDR3 sequence is 14 residues long. Germline V gives CDR1 MNHEY, CDR2 SVGAGI. Written as DNA, the CDR3 is TGTGCCAGCAGCTCCTCTGATGCCAAAAACAGTCAGTACTTC. Its protein product is CASSSSDAKNSQYF.

This clone was observed once. The rearrangement joins TRBV18 to TRBJ1-5, with 8 bases that match TRBD1. The ends lost 6 bases at V and 6 bases at J; junction bases unmatched: 7. The germline CDR1 and CDR2 sequences are KGHSH and LQKENI. The CDR3 length is 14 residues. This CDR3 reads CASSPDRGGQPQHF. Written as DNA, the CDR3 is TGTGCCAGCTCCCCTGACAGGGGTGGTCAGCCCCAGCATTTT. The full variable domain, its missing parts supplied by reference TRBV18 and TRBJ1-5, is NAGVMQNPRHLVRRRGQEARLRCSPMKGHSHVYWYRQLPEEGLKFMVYLQKENIIDESGMPKERFSAEFPKEGPSILRIQQVVRGDSAAYFCASSPDRGGQPQHFGDGTRLSIL.

V usage is TRBV7-2 and J usage is TRBJ1-3, with D tentatively TRBD1 (6 bases). This CDR3 is built from 16 residues. Between the trimmed V and J ends, which lost 5 bases and 0 bases, there was a span of 14 bases. The germline V gene has CDR1 SGHTA and CDR2 FQGNSA. This chain's CDR3 is CASSMTGPYSGNTIYF. CDR3 nucleotides: TGTGCCAGCAGCATGACAGGTCCTTACTCTGGAAACACCATATATTTT.

J is TRBJ1-2 and V is TRBV5-8, with a possible D match to TRBD1 (6 bases). CDR1 is SGHTS, CDR2 YDEGEE, per germline. The V end was cut by 4 bases, the J end by 8 bases, with 15 bases between. CDR3 size: 13 residues. The CDR3, as DNA: TGTGCCAGCAGCCTACAGGGATCGCGGGGCTACACCTTC. It is translated as CASSLQGSRGYTF.

The chain employs TRBV6-1 and TRBJ2-2; D is unclear. This CDR3 has 13 residues. With 3 bases removed from V and 4 bases from J, the gap between germline ends came to 6 bases. The germline CDR1 and CDR2 sequences are MNHNS and SASEGT. The CDR3: CASSEFLTGELFF. The DNA of the CDR3 is TGTGCCAGCAGTGAGTTTCTCACCGGGGAGCTGTTTTTT.

The DNA of the CDR3 is TGCGCCAGCAGCTTGGCCCGGGACAGTAGATTCCACTCCTACAATGAGCAGTTCTTC. Encoded protein: CASSLARDSRFHSYNEQFF. This chain connects TRBV5-1 to TRBJ2-1; 7 nucleotides line up with TRBD1. Germline loops: CDR1 SGHRS, CDR2 YFSETQ. The trim removed 0 bases at V and 0 bases at J, leaving 12 bases unmatched. The CDR3 contains 19 residues.

This chain uses TRBV5-1 with TRBJ2-7; D might be TRBD1 (5 bases). This CDR3 region has 15 residues. V was clipped by 0 bases and J by 2 bases, with 12 bases between them. Germline CDR1 and CDR2: SGHRS and YFSETQ. Written as DNA, the CDR3 is TGCGCCAGCAGCTTGGTCGCTGGGGCGGCCTACGAGCAGTACTTC. Its protein is CASSLVAGAAYEQYF.